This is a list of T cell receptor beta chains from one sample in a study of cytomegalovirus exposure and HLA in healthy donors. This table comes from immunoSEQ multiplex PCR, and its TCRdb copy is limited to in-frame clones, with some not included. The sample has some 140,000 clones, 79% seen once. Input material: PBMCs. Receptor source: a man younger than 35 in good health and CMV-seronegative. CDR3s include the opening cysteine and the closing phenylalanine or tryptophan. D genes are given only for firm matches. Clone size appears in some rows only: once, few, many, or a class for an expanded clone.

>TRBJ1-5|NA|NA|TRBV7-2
TGTGCCAGCAGCCGGGACATTGATCAGCCCCAGCATTTT
CASSRDIDQPQHF
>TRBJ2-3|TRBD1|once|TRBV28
TGTGCCAGCAGGTACAGGGGTAGCACAGATACGCAGTATTTT
CASRYRGSTDTQYF
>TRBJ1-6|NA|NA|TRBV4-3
TGCGCCAGCAGCCAAGGGTCCGGACAGCTCATTAATTCACCCCTCCACTTT
CASSQGSGQLINSPLHF
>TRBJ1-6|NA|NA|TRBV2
TGTGCCAGCAGTGACCAGGGAAATTCACCCCTCCACTTT
CASSDQGNSPLHF
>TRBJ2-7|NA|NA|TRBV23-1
TGCGCCAGCAGTCAATCGAGGACAGTCTCCTACGAGCAGTACTTC
CASSQSRTVSYEQYF
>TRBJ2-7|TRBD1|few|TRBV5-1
TGCGCCAGCAGCTCCGGGACAGGGCAAAACGAGCAGTACTTC
CASSSGTGQNEQYF
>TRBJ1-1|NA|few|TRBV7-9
TGTGCCAGCAGCTCCCGGTCCGGGGGGAACACTGAAGCTTTCTTT
CASSSRSGGNTEAFF
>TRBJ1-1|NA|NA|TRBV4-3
TGCGCCAGCAGCCAAGATAGGCCAGGGTTGTACACTGAAGCTTTCTTT
CASSQDRPGLYTEAFF
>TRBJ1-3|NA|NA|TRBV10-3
TGTGCCACCGAGGGCTCTGGAAACACCATATATTTT
CATEGSGNTIYF
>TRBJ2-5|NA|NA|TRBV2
TGTGCCAGCAGTTTGGTGAGGGGGGAGACCCAGTACTTC
CASSLVRGETQYF
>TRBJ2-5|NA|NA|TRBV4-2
TGTGCCAGCAGCCAAGGGGGGGACGGCGAAGAGACCCAGTACTTC
CASSQGGDGEETQYF
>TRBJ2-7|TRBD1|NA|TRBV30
TGTGCCTGCGGGACAGGGGTCCACGAGCAGTACTTC
CACGTGVHEQYF
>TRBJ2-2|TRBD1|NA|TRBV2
TGTGCTTCGGACAGGGGGTCCGGGGAGCTGTTTTTT
CASDRGSGELFF
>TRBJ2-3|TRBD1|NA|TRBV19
TGTGCCAGTAGCCCTCGGGGACAGGGGCTCCAAGATACGCAGTATTTT
CASSPRGQGLQDTQYF
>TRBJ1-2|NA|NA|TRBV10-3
TGTGCCATCAGTGAGTTCTATCAACAGAAGTCTAACTATGGCTACACCTTC
CAISEFYQQKSNYGYTF
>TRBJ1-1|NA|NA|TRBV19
TGTGCCAGTAGTATGGGGCCTTTGAACACTGAAGCTTTCTTT
CASSMGPLNTEAFF
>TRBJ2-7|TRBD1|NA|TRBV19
TGTGCCAGTAGTGCTCAGACAGGGGTCGAGCAGTACTTC
CASSAQTGVEQYF
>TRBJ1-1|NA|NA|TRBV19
TGTGCCAGTAGCCTCGGGGGGCCCACTGAAGCTTTCTTT
CASSLGGPTEAFF
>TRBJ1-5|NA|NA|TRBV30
TGTGCCTGGAGTGGGAGTAACAATCAGCCCCAGCATTTT
CAWSGSNNQPQHF
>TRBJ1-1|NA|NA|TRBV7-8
TGTGCCAGCAGCTTAGGAGGAATGGGGAGCCGAACTGAAGCTTTCTTT
CASSLGGMGSRTEAFF
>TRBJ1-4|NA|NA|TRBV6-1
TGTGCCAGCAGTGATCGCGGGTCCACCCCCGAAAAACTGTTTTTT
CASSDRGSTPEKLFF
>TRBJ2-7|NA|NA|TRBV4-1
TGCGCCAGCAGCCCTCTGGGGGCAGGGCGGTACGAGCAGTACTTC
CASSPLGAGRYEQYF
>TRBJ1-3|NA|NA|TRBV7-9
TGTGCCAGCAGCTTATCAGGAAACACCATATATTTT
CASSLSGNTIYF
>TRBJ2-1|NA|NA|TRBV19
TGTGCCAGTTCTGACACCGACCTCTACAATGAGCAGTTCTTC
CASSDTDLYNEQFF
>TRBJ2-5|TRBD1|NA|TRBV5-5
TGTGCCAGCAGCTTGGTAGGGACAGGGGGTCAAGAGACCCAGTACTTC
CASSLVGTGGQETQYF
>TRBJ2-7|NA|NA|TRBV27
TGTGCCAGCAGTTTGATAGGGGCCGAGCAGTACTTC
CASSLIGAEQYF
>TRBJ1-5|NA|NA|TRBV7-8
TGTGCCAGCAGCTTAAATCAAGACAGGATCAATCAGCCCCAGCATTTT
CASSLNQDRINQPQHF
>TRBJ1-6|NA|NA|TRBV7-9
TGTGCCAGCAGCCTTGAGGGTAGAAATTCACCCCTCCACTTT
CASSLEGRNSPLHF
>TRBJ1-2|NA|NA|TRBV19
TGTGCCAGTAGTATTTCCCTCTATGGCTACACCTTC
CASSISLYGYTF
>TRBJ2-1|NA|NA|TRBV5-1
TGCGCCAGCAGATTGATTCCCGTGAGCTCCTACAATGAGCAGTTCTTC
CASRLIPVSSYNEQFF
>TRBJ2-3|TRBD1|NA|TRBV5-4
TGTGCCAGCGTCCAAACAGGGGCAGATACGCAGTATTTT
CASVQTGADTQYF
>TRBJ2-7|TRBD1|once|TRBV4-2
TGTGCCAGCAGCCCCGCCCAGGGGGTTTCGAGCGAGCAGTACTTC
CASSPAQGVSSEQYF
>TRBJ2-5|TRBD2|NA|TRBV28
TGTGCCAGCTGGGACTGGGGGGGGGAAGAGACCCAGTACTTC
CASWDWGGEETQYF
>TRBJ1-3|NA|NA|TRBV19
TGTGCCAGTAGTATCCATGCAGTTACTGGAAACACCATATATTTT
CASSIHAVTGNTIYF
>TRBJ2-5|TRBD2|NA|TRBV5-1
TGCGCCAGCAGCCCGGGACTAGCTAGAGGAGAGACCCAGTACTTC
CASSPGLARGETQYF
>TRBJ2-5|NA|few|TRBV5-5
TGTGCCAGCAGCTATGGGGCAGCCCAGTACTTC
CASSYGAAQYF
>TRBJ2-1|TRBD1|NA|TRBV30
TGTGCCTGGGCCCGGGACAGGTCAAACAATGAGCAGTTCTTC
CAWARDRSNNEQFF
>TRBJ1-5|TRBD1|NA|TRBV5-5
TGTGCCAGCAGCCCCTTTGCAGGGGGAAATCAGCCCCAGCATTTT
CASSPFAGGNQPQHF
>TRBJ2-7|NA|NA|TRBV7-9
TGTGCCAGCAGCTTATGGGCTCTCGAGCAGTACTTC
CASSLWALEQYF
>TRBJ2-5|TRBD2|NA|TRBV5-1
TGCGCCAGCAGCCCGGATGGCCTAGCGGGGGGGCATTCATCTAGGACCCAGTACTTC
CASSPDGLAGGHSSRTQYF
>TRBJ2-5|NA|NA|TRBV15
TGTGCCACCAGCAGAGACAGGGATTCACTAGAGACCCAGTACTTC
CATSRDRDSLETQYF